This T cell receptor beta chain was captured by sequencing in a study of blood T cell repertoires in COVID-19. Study-wide background: Specimens from acute and convalescent COVID-19 originated in the United States, Italy and Spain. Nucleic acid was either cDNA or gDNA, and it came from T cells, B-cell-depleted T cells, or PBMCs.

In the original workflow: It was from reference gene primer amplification that nucleated cell counts were estimated. Repertoires were generated with immunoSEQ multiplex PCR, while TCRdb's copy carries only in-frame clones and drops some. That table supplies the V and J calls and clone size; D and trimming were determined from the DNA. The sample has some 210,000 clones, roughly four fifths seen once. Trimming pared 5 bases from V and 10 bases from J, leaving 15 bases between. Germline V lookup: CDR1 MNHEY, CDR2 SMNVEV (reference sequence). The CDR3 has 13 amino acids. The V and J genes are TRBV27 and TRBJ2-1; D might be TRBD2 (5 bases). The sequencing sample was made of peripheral blood. The TCR was taken from a woman between 40 and 55 years old with acute or convalescent COVID-19. CDR3 amino acids: CASSPWTLGEQFF. The CDR3 nucleotides are TGTGCCAGCAGTCCATGGACTCTTGGGGAGCAGTTCTTC.